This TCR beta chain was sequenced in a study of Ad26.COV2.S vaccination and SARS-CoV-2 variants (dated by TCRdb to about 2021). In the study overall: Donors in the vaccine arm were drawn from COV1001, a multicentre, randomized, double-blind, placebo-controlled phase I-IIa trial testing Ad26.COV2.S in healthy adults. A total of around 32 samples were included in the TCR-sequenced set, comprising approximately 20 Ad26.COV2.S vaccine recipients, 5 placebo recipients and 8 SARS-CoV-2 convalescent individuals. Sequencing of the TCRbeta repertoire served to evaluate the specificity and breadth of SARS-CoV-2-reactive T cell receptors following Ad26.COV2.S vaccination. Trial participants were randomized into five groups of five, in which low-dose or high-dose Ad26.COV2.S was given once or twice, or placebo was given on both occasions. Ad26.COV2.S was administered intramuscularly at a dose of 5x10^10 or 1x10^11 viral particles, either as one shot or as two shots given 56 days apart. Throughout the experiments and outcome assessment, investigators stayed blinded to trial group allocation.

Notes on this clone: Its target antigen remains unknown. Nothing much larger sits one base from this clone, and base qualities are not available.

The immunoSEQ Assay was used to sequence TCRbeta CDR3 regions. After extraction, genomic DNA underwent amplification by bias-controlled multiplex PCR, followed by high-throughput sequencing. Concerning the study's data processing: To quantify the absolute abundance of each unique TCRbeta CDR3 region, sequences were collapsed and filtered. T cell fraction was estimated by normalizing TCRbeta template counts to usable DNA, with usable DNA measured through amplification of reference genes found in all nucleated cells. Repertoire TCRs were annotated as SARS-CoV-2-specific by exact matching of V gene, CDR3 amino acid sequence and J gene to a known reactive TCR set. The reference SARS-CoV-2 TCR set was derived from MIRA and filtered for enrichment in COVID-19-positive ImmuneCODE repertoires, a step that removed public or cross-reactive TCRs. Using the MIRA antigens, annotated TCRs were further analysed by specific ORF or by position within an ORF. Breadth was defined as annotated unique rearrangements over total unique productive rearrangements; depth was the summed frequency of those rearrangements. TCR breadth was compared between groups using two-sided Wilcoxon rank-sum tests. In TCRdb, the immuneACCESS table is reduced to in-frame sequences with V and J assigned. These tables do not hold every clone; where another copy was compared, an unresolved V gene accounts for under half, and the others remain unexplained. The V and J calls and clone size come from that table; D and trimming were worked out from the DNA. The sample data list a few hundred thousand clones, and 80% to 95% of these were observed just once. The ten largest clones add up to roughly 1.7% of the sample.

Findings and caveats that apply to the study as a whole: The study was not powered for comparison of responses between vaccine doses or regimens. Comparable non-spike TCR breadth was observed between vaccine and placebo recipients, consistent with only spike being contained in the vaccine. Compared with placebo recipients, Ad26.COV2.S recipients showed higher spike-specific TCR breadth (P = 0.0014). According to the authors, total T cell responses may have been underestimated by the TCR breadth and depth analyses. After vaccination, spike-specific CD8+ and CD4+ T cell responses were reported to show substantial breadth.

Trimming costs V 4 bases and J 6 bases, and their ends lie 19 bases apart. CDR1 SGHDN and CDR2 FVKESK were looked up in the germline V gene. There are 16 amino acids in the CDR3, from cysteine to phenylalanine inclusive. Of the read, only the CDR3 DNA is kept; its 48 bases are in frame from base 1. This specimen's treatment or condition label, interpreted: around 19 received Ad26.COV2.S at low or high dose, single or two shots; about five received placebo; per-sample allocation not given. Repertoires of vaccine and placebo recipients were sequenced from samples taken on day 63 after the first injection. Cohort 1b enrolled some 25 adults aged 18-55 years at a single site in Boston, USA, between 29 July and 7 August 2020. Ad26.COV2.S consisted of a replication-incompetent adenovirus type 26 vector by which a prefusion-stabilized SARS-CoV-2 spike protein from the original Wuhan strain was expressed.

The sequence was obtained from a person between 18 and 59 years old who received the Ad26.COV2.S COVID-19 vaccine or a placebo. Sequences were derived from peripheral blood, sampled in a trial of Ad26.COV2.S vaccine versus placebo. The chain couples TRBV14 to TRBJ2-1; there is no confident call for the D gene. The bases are TGTGCCAGCAGCCCTGGTTTGTTAGTTTCTGGCAATGAGCAGTTCTTC. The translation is CASSPGLLVSGNEQFF.